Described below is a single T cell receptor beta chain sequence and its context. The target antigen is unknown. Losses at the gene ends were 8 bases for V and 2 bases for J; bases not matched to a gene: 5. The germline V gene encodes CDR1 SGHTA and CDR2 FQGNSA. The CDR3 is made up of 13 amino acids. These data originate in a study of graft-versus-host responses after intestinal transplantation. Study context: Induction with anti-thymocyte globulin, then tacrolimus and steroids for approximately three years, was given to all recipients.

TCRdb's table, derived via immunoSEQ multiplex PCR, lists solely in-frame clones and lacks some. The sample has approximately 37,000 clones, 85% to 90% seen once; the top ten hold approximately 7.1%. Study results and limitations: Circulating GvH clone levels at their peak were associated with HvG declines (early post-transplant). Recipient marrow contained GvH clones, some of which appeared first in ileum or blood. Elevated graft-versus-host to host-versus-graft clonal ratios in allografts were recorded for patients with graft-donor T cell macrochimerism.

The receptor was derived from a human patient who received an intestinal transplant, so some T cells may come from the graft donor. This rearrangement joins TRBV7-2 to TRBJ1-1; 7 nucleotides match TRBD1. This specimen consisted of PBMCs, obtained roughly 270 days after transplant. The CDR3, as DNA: TGTGCCAGCCGAGGGGGCTCCAACACTGAAGCTTTCTTT. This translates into CASRGGSNTEAFF.